This TCR beta chain stems from a study of blood T cell repertoires in COVID-19. Study overall: Researchers got acute and convalescent COVID-19 samples from the United States, Italy and Spain. The analysed material was cDNA or gDNA that came from T cells, B-cell-depleted T cells, or PBMCs.

After removal of 1 base from V and 3 bases from J, the junction contained 7 bases not matched to a gene. CDR3 length: 16 residues. Germline assignment: CDR1 SGHTA and CDR2 FQGNSA. This clone was detected only a few times. Original processing notes: By means of reference gene primer amplification, nucleated cell counts were estimated. Assay: immunoSEQ multiplex PCR; the TCRdb copy retains only in-frame clones and omits some. The V and J calls and clone size were taken over from that table, and D and trimming were inferred from the DNA. This table has tens of thousands of clones, about 89% appearing once.

The clonotype originates from a man aged 50-59 years with active or convalescent COVID-19. The sample taken for sequencing was peripheral blood. The chain is built from TRBV7-2 and TRBJ2-7; 9 bases line up with TRBD2. CDR3 DNA: TGTGCCAGCAGCTTAGTCTCCCTAGCGGGGAACTACGAGCAGTACTTC. Translated, it gives CASSLVSLAGNYEQYF.